A selection of T cell receptor beta chains follows, all from one sample in a study of blood T cell repertoires in COVID-19. Data came from immunoSEQ multiplex PCR; TCRdb stores just in-frame clones and leaves some out. The data hold tens of thousands of clones, with 65% to 90% observed a single time. Material for sequencing was peripheral blood. The receptors here all came from a woman in her sixties with acute or convalescent COVID-19. The CDR3 runs from the conserved cysteine through the conserved F or W. Each record gives: V gene, D gene, J gene, clone size, CDR3 protein, CDR3 DNA. D genes are given only for firm matches. Clone size is stated in some rows and not others, as once, few, many or a class when expanded.

>TRBV19|NA|TRBJ1-3|NA
CASSMDRGNTIYF
TGTGCCAGTAGTATGGACAGAGGAAACACCATATATTTT
>TRBV9|NA|TRBJ2-2|few
CASSVGPETGELFF
TGTGCCAGCAGCGTAGGTCCAGAAACCGGGGAGCTGTTTTTT
>TRBV13|TRBD1|TRBJ1-1|NA
CASSRGQGNTEAFF
TGTGCCAGCAGCCGGGGACAGGGGAACACTGAAGCTTTCTTT
>TRBV5-6|TRBD2|TRBJ2-5|NA
CASSKTERGGETQYF
TGTGCCAGCAGCAAAACGGAGCGGGGGGGAGAGACCCAGTACTTC
>TRBV5-1|NA|TRBJ1-4|NA
CASSLVPGTTNEKLFF
TGCGCCAGCAGCTTGGTTCCAGGCACAACTAATGAAAAACTGTTTTTT
>TRBV27|TRBD2|TRBJ2-5|NA
CASSPTGTSGGPRETQYF
TGTGCCAGCAGTCCTACGGGGACTAGCGGGGGGCCGCGGGAGACCCAGTACTTC
>TRBV5-1|TRBD1|TRBJ1-1|NA
CASSLVQGSLGTEAFF
TGCGCCAGCAGCTTGGTACAGGGGAGTTTGGGCACTGAAGCTTTCTTT
>TRBV18|NA|TRBJ2-6|NA
CASSAPGLLDSGANVLTF
TGTGCCAGCTCAGCACCGGGACTTCTGGACTCTGGGGCCAACGTCCTGACTTTC
>TRBV5-1|TRBD2|TRBJ2-7|NA
CASSPGLAQYEQYF
TGCGCCAGCAGCCCGGGACTAGCCCAGTACGAGCAGTACTTC
>TRBV24-1|NA|TRBJ1-3|NA
CATSDPRGPSGNTIYF
TGTGCCACCAGTGATCCCAGGGGCCCCTCTGGAAACACCATATATTTT
>TRBV27|TRBD1|TRBJ1-1|NA
CASSPGQEAEAFF
TGTGCCAGCAGTCCTGGACAGGAGGCTGAAGCTTTCTTT
>TRBV5-1|NA|TRBJ2-7|NA
CASSLGGTLYEQYF
TGCGCCAGCAGCTTGGGAGGGACTCTGTACGAGCAGTACTTC
>TRBV6-2/TRBV6-3|NA|TRBJ2-3|once
CASSYAHRGISTDTQYF
TGTGCCAGCAGTTACGCTCATAGGGGAATTAGCACAGATACGCAGTATTTT
>TRBV5-4|NA|TRBJ2-1|NA
CASSLVQNNEQFF
TGTGCCAGCAGCTTGGTACAAAACAATGAGCAGTTCTTC
>TRBV29-1|TRBD1|TRBJ1-1|NA
CSVYRGRAFF
TGCAGCGTTTACAGGGGACGGGCTTTCTTT
>TRBV3-1/TRBV3-2|NA|TRBJ1-5|NA
CASSWGRQPQHF
TGTGCCAGCAGCTGGGGGCGACAGCCCCAGCATTTT
>TRBV19|NA|TRBJ2-7|NA
CASRASRQQNEQYF
TGTGCCAGTAGGGCGTCCCGACAGCAGAACGAGCAGTACTTC
>TRBV5-1|TRBD1|TRBJ2-7|NA
CASSLIPGQGAGEQYF
TGCGCCAGCAGCTTAATACCCGGACAGGGGGCTGGCGAGCAGTACTTC
>TRBV13|TRBD1|TRBJ1-2|NA
CASRQGQGDYYGYTF
TGTGCCAGCAGGCAGGGACAGGGGGATTACTATGGCTACACCTTC
>TRBV5-1|NA|TRBJ1-3|NA
CASSGTGDTIYF
TGCGCCAGCAGCGGAACAGGAGACACCATATATTTT
>TRBV2|TRBD1|TRBJ1-1|NA
CASSDPSGGTGYGAFF
TGTGCCAGCAGTGATCCTTCCGGCGGGACAGGGTACGGAGCTTTCTTT
>TRBV4-1|TRBD2|TRBJ2-1|once
CASSNSGGLYNEQFF
TGCGCCAGCAGCAACAGCGGGGGGCTGTACAATGAGCAGTTCTTC
>TRBV7-9|NA|TRBJ1-2|few
CASSSDMLLGYTF
TGTGCCAGCAGCTCTGACATGCTGCTTGGCTACACCTTC
>TRBV20-1|TRBD2|TRBJ2-3|NA
CSASTSGLMQYF
TGCAGTGCTAGTACTAGCGGATTGATGCAGTATTTT
>TRBV7-7|TRBD2|TRBJ2-1|NA
CATSPGLAGGPQFF
TGTGCCACCTCCCCTGGGCTAGCGGGGGGCCCGCAGTTCTTC
>TRBV27|TRBD1|TRBJ2-7|NA
CASSYYPPPGQAYEQYF
TGTGCCAGCAGCTACTACCCTCCCCCGGGACAGGCGTACGAGCAGTACTTC
>TRBV5-1|NA|TRBJ1-4|NA
CASGVGLIDEKLFF
TGCGCCAGCGGCGTCGGACTGATCGACGAAAAACTGTTTTTT
>TRBV5-1|TRBD1|TRBJ1-4|NA
CASSLAQGALGEKLFF
TGCGCCAGCAGCTTGGCACAGGGGGCGCTGGGTGAAAAACTGTTTTTT
>TRBV5-1|NA|TRBJ1-6|NA
CASSLDGGRAAQNF
TGCGCCAGCAGCTTGGATGGTGGCAGGGCGGCCCAGAACTTT
>TRBV7-3|TRBD1|TRBJ1-2|NA
CASSWGQDYGYTF
TGTGCCAGCAGCTGGGGACAGGACTATGGCTACACCTTC
>TRBV5-5|TRBD1|TRBJ1-1|NA
CASSWGQHDTEAFF
TGTGCCAGCAGTTGGGGACAGCATGACACTGAAGCTTTCTTT
>TRBV5-1|NA|TRBJ1-1|NA
CASSPGGGRSFQGAFF
TGCGCCAGCAGCCCTGGCGGGGGCAGGTCTTTTCAGGGGGCTTTCTTT
>TRBV27|NA|TRBJ2-2|NA
CASSQSYRVNTGELFF
TGTGCCAGCAGTCAATCGTACAGGGTGAACACCGGGGAGCTGTTTTTT
>TRBV5-6|NA|TRBJ2-1|NA
CASSPLIGQRGNEQFF
TGTGCCAGCAGCCCTTTAATTGGACAGAGAGGCAATGAGCAGTTCTTC
>TRBV7-8|TRBD1|TRBJ1-5|NA
CASSPRTGNQPQHF
TGTGCCAGCAGCCCACGGACAGGGAATCAGCCCCAGCATTTT
>TRBV2|TRBD2|TRBJ2-5|NA
CASSPGTSGGLTQYF
TGTGCCAGCAGTCCCGGGACTAGCGGGGGGTTAACCCAGTACTTC
>TRBV10-3|TRBD1|TRBJ1-2|NA
CAIKQGITNYGYTF
TGTGCCATCAAACAGGGGATAACTAACTATGGCTACACCTTC
>TRBV24-1|NA|TRBJ2-1|NA
CATSEALVGEQFF
TGTGCCACCAGTGAAGCGCTGGTGGGTGAGCAGTTCTTC
>TRBV20-1|NA|TRBJ2-7|NA
CSATRGYEQYF
TGCAGTGCTACTCGGGGCTACGAGCAGTACTTC